What follows are 3 T cell receptor beta chains derived from one specimen sequenced in a study of CD8 T cells in ankylosing spondylitis. Whole-study results and caveats: Within ankylosing spondylitis blood, a TCR beta motif made up of roughly eight highly homologous variants appeared to be characteristic.

Via MiXCR, TCRdb re-called the 5' RACE reads, giving one row per CDR3 protein. The table includes under 850,000 distinct CDR3 sequences, around 20% detected once. What these receptors recognize is not known. Sample: blood, either unsorted or a sorted T cell fraction (not recorded which). These receptors all stem from a male donor with ankylosing spondylitis.

In this sample, this clonotype turned up a few times. J is TRBJ2-1 and V is TRBV5-5; 8 nucleotides agree with TRBD1. Germline V gives CDR1 SGHKS, CDR2 YYEKEE (reference sequence). This CDR3 spans 16 amino acids. The trim removed 0 bases at V and 8 bases at J, leaving 10 bases unmatched. The CDR3 DNA reads TGTGCCAGCAGCTTGGAGGCAGGGGGCATCGTAGATGAGCAGTTCTTC. It codes for CASSLEAGGIVDEQFF.

The V call is TRBV5-4, the J call TRBJ1-1; maybe TRBD1 (5 bases). Germline CDR1 reads SGHNT; CDR2 reads YYREEE (reference sequence). The CDR3 covers 14 residues. V was pared by 2 bases and J by 4 bases, with 12 bases between. CDR3 coding DNA: TGTGCCAGCAGCTTTTCGTCAGGGACCACTGAAGCTTTCTTT. It encodes CASSFSSGTTEAFF. The variable domain in full, completed from reference TRBV5-4 and TRBJ1-1, reads ETGVTQSPTHLIKTRGQQVTLRCSSQSGHNTVSWYQQALGQGPQFIFQYYREEENGRGNFPPRFSGLQFPNYSSELNVNALELDDSALYLCASSFSSGTTEAFFGQGTRLTVV.

This clonotype came up a few times. This chain links TRBV3-1 with TRBJ1-1; D perhaps matches TRBD1 (5 bases). Looked up from germline, CDR1 is LGHDT and CDR2 is YNNKEL (reference sequence). Deletions cut 4 bases from V and 2 bases from J, with 11 bases between. CDR3 length: 14 amino acids. CDR3 sequence: CASSPFRGNTEAFF. The CDR3 DNA is TGTGCCAGCAGCCCCTTTAGGGGTAACACTGAAGCTTTCTTT.